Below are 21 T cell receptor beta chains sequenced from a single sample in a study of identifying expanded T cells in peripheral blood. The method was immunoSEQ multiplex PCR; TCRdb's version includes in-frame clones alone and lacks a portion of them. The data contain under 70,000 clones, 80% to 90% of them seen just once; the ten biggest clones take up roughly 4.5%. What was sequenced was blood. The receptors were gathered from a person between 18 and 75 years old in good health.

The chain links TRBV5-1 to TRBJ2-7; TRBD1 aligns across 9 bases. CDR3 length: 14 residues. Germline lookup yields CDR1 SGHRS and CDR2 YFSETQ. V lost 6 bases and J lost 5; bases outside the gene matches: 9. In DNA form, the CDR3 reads TGCGCCAGCAAAGCGGACAGGGGTTTCGACGAGCAGTACTTC. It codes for CASKADRGFDEQYF.

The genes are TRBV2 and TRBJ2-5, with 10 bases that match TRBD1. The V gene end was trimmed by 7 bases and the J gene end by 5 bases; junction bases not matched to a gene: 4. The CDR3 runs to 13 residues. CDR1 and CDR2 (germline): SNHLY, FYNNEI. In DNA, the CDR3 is TGTGCCAGCAAGCCGACAGGGGGCGAGACCCAGTACTTC. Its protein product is CASKPTGGETQYF.

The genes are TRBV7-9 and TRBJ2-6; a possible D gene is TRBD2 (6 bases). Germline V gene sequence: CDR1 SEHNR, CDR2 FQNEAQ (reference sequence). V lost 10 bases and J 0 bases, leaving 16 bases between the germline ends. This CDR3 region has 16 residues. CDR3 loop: CATTSPESSGANVLTF. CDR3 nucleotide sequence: TGTGCCACCACTAGCCCCGAGAGCTCTGGGGCCAACGTCCTGACTTTC.

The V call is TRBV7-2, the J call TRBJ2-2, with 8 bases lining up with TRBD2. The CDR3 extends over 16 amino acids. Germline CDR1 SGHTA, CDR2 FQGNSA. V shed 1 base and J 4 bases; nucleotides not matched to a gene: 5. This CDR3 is CASSLVGTSLTGELFF. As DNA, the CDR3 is TGTGCCAGCAGCTTAGTCGGGACTAGTCTCACCGGGGAGCTGTTTTTT.

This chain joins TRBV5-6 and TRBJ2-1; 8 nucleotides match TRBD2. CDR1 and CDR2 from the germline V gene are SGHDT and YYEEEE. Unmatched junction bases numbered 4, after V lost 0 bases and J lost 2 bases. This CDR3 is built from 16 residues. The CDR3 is CASSLGAGGTYNEQFF. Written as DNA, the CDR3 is TGTGCCAGCAGCTTGGGTGCGGGGGGCACCTACAATGAGCAGTTCTTC.

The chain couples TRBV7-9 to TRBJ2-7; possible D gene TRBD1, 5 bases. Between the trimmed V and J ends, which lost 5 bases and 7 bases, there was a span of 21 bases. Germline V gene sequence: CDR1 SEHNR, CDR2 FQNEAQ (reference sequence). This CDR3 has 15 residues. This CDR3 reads CASSTRTSVSREQYF. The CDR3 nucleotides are TGTGCCAGCAGCACAAGGACATCAGTGAGCAGGGAGCAGTACTTC.

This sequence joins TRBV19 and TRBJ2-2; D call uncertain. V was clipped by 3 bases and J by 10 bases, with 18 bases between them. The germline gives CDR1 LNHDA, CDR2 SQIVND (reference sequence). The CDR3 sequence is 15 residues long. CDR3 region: CASSMGETTRLELFF. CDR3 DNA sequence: TGTGCCAGTAGTATGGGCGAAACCACCAGGCTGGAGCTGTTTTTT. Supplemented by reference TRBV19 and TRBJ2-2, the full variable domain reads DGGITQSPKYLFRKEGQNVTLSCEQNLNHDAMYWYRQDPGQGLRLIYYSQIVNDFQKGDIAEGYSVSREKKESFPLTVTSAQKNPTAFYLCASSMGETTRLELFFGEGSRLTVL.

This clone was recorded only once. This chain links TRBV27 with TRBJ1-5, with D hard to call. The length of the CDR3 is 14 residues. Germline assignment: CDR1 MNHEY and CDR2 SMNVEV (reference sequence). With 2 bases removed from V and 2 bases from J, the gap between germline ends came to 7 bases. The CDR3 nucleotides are TGTGCCAGCAGTTTACAACCGCGCAATCAGCCCCAGCATTTT. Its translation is CASSLQPRNQPQHF.

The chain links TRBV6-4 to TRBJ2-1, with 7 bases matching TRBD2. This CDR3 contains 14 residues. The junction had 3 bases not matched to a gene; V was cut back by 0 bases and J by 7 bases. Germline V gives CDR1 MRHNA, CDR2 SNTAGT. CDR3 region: CASSDSGGGNEQFF. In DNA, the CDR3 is TGTGCCAGCAGTGACTCGGGGGGAGGGAATGAGCAGTTCTTC.

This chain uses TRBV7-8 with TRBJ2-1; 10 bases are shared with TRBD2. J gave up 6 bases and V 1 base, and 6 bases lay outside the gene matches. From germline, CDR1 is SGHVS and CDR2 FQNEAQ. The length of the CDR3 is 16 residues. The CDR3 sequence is CASSLVALAGVNEQFF. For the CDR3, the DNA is TGTGCCAGCAGCTTAGTAGCTCTAGCGGGGGTCAATGAGCAGTTCTTC.

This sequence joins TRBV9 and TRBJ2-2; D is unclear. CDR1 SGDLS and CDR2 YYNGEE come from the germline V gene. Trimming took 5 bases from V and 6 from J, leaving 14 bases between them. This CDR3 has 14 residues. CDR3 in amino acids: CASSPEAEAGELFF. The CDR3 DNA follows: TGTGCCAGCAGTCCAGAGGCTGAGGCCGGGGAGCTGTTTTTT.

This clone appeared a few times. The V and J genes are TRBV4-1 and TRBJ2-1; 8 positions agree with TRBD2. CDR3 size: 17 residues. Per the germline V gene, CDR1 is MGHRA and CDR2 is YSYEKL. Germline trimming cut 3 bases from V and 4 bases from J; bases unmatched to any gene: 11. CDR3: CASSHTLASGSYNEQFF. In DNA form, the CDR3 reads TGCGCCAGCAGCCATACCTTAGCTAGCGGGTCATACAATGAGCAGTTCTTC.

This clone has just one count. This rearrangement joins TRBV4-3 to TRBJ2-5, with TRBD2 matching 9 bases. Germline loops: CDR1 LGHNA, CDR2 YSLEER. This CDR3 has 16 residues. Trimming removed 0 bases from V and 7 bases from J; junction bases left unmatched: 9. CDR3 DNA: TGCGCCAGCAGCCAAGATCAGGGGCGAGCGGGAGGGACCCAGTACTTC. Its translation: CASSQDQGRAGGTQYF.

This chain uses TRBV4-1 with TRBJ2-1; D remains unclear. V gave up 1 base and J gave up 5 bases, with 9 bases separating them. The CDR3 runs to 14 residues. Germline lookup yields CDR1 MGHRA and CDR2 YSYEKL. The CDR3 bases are TGCGCCAGCAGCCAAGTGTGGAGAGACAATGAGCAGTTCTTC. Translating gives CASSQVWRDNEQFF.

CDR3 nucleotides: TGTGCCAGCAGCCCCGGTGGAGTCTACAATGAGCAGTTCTTC. It specifies CASSPGGVYNEQFF. The rearrangement joins TRBV7-3 to TRBJ2-1; D gene uncertain. Germline CDR1 reads SGHTA; CDR2 reads FQGTGA. The V end was cut by 5 bases, the J end by 3 bases, with 11 bases between. This CDR3 is 14 amino acids long.

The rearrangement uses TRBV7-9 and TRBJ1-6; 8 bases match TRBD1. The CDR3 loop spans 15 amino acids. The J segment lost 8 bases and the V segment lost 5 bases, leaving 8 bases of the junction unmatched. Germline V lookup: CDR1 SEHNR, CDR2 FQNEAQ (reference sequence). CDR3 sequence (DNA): TGTGCCAGCAGCGGACGACAGGGGTGGGATTCACCCCTCCACTTT. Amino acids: CASSGRQGWDSPLHF.

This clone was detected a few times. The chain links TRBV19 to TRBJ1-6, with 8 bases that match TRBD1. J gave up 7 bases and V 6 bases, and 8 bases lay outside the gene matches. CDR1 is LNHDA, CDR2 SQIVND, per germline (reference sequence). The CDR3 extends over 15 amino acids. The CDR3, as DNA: TGTGCCAGTAGACCGGACAGGGTGAACAATTCACCCCTCCACTTT. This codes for CASRPDRVNNSPLHF.

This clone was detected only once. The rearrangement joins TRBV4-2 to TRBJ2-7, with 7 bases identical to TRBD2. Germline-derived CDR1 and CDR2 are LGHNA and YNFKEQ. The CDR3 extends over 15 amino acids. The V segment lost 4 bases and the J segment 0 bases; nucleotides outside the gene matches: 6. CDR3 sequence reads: CASSRGGAVSYEQYF. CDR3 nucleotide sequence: TGTGCCAGCAGCCGGGGGGGAGCGGTCTCCTACGAGCAGTACTTC.

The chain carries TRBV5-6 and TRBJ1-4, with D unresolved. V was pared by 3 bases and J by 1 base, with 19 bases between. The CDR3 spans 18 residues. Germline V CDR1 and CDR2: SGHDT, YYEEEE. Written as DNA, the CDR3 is TGTGCCAGCAGCTGGAGCCTTTCGGGGTTAGGAACTAATGAAAAACTGTTTTTT. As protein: CASSWSLSGLGTNEKLFF.

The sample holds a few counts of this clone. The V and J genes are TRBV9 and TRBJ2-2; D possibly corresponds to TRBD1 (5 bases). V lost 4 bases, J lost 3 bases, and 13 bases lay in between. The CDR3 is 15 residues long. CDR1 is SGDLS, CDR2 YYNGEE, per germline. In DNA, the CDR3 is TGTGCCAGCAGCCCGAGAGCAGGGTACACCGGGGAGCTGTTTTTT. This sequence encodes CASSPRAGYTGELFF. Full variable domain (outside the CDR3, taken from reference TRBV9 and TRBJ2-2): DSGVTQTPKHLITATGQRVTLRCSPRSGDLSVYWYQQSLDQGLQFLIQYYNGEERAKGNILERFSAQQFPDLHSELNLSSLELGDSALYFCASSPRAGYTGELFFGEGSRLTVL.

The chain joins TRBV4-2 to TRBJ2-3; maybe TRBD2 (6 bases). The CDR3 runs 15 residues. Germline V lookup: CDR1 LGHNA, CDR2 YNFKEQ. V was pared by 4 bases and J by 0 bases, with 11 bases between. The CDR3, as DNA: TGTGCCAGCAGCCCAGAGGGAGGTAGCACAGATACGCAGTATTTT. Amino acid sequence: CASSPEGGSTDTQYF.